These 13 T cell receptor beta chains were sequenced from one sample in a study of identical twins. Each CDR3 protein gets one entry after TCRdb re-called the 5' RACE reads with MiXCR. The table records 200,000 to 250,000 distinct CDR3 sequences, more than 6.5% of them present only once. This same sample was also taken into another study, of yellow fever vaccine responses in identical twins.

The sample taken for sequencing was memory (CD45RO+) T cells sorted from blood. Source of these receptors: a woman aged 18-29 years in good health.

This clonotype was picked up a small number of times. The chain links TRBV7-2 to TRBJ2-5, with D perhaps TRBD1 or TRBD2 (5 bases each). Trimming pared 0 bases from V and 1 base from J, leaving 15 bases between. This CDR3 is 17 amino acids long. The germline V gene encodes CDR1 SGHTA and CDR2 FQGNSA. CDR3: CASSLAGTYVGQETQYF. The CDR3 coding sequence is TGTGCCAGCAGCTTAGCTGGGACCTACGTGGGCCAAGAGACCCAGTACTTC.

This clonotype was counted only a few times. This chain joins TRBV7-9 and TRBJ1-4, with D hard to call. Germline-derived CDR1 and CDR2 are SEHNR and FQNEAQ (reference sequence). The CDR3 spans 12 residues. V shed 7 bases and J shed 8 bases, with 11 bases lying between them. The chain's CDR3 is CASNPLGEKLFF. In nucleotides, the CDR3 is TGTGCCAGCAACCCCTTGGGGGAAAAACTGTTTTTT. Together with reference TRBV7-9 and TRBJ1-4, the CDR3 gives the full variable domain: DTGVSQNPRHKITKRGQNVTFRCDPISEHNRLYWYRQTLGQGPEFLTYFQNEAQLEKSRLLSDRFSAERPKGSFSTLEIQRTEQGDSAMYLCASNPLGEKLFFGSGTQLSVL.

Only a few counts were recorded for this clonotype. The chain couples TRBV11-2 to TRBJ2-2, with 7 bases fitting TRBD1. CDR3 size: 16 residues. Germline CDR1 SGHAT, CDR2 FQNNGV. Losses at the gene ends were 1 base for V and 4 bases for J; bases not matched to a gene: 6. The CDR3, as DNA: TGTGCCAGCAGCTTAGCCGCGACAGGGAGCACCGGGGAGCTGTTTTTT. Translated: CASSLAATGSTGELFF.

This clonotype was recorded many times. The chain has TRBV20-1 and TRBJ1-2; D gene uncertain. CDR1 is DFQATT and CDR2 is SNEGSKA in the germline V gene (reference sequence). The CDR3 extends over 14 amino acids. V lost 5 bases, J lost 3 bases, and 16 bases lay in between. CDR3 nucleotides: TGCAGTGCTCCATTCTCCAGGCGCGACTATGGCTACACCTTC. This encodes CSAPFSRRDYGYTF.

In its sample, this clonotype was seen a few times. The chain links TRBV18 to TRBJ2-7; 8 bases align to TRBD1. The CDR3 totals 15 residues. The V gene end was trimmed by 3 bases and the J gene end by 5 bases; junction bases not matched to a gene: 9. Germline CDR1 is KGHSH and CDR2 is LQKENI. The CDR3 DNA sequence: TGTGCCAGCTCACCTACGGCAGGGGGCGGCGACGAGCAGTACTTC. Translating gives CASSPTAGGGDEQYF.

This clonotype was detected a few times. The V and J genes are TRBV11-3 and TRBJ2-1, with 16 bases identical to TRBD2. V lost 5 bases and J lost 7; bases outside the gene matches: 5. The germline CDR1 and CDR2 sequences are SGHNT and YENEEA. CDR3 size: 16 residues. CDR3 protein: CASSPGLAGGRNEQFF. The CDR3 DNA is TGTGCCAGCAGCCCGGGACTAGCGGGAGGGAGGAATGAGCAGTTCTTC.

The V call is TRBV7-2, the J call TRBJ2-5; no reliable D call. The germline V gene has CDR1 SGHTA and CDR2 FQGNSA. The V and J ends lost 5 bases and 1 base respectively, with 20 bases between them. The CDR3 covers 17 residues. The DNA of the CDR3 is TGTGCCAGCAGCAGGGTTTTGACGGGCGCGCGCCAAGAGACCCAGTACTTC. Protein product: CASSRVLTGARQETQYF. Filled out from reference TRBV7-2 and TRBJ2-5, the complete variable domain reads GAGVSQSPSNKVTEKGKDVELRCDPISGHTALYWYRQSLGQGLEFLIYFQGNSAPDKSGLPSDRFSAERTGGSVSTLTIQRTQQEDSAVYLCASSRVLTGARQETQYFGPGTRLLVL.

The table lists this clonotype with a count of one. The rearrangement uses TRBV6-2 or TRBV6-3 and TRBJ2-7; D unresolved. The CDR3 sequence is 13 residues long. Germline V gene lookup returns CDR1 MNHEY and CDR2 SVGEGT. Trimming pared 7 bases from V and 3 bases from J, leaving 13 bases between. CDR3 sequence: CASKSTRSYEQYF. In nucleotides, the CDR3 is TGTGCCAGCAAATCTACCCGGAGCTACGAGCAGTACTTC.

This sequence joins TRBV18 and TRBJ1-5, with 7 nucleotides matching TRBD1. The CDR3 is 14 amino acids. V trimming: 3 bases; J trimming: 4 bases; junction bases outside the gene matches: 3. Per germline, CDR1 KGHSH and CDR2 LQKENI. CDR3 sequence: CASSPGQINQPQHF. CDR3 bases: TGTGCCAGCTCACCGGGACAGATAAATCAGCCCCAGCATTTT. Based on the CDR3 plus reference TRBV18 and TRBJ1-5, the full variable domain is NAGVMQNPRHLVRRRGQEARLRCSPMKGHSHVYWYRQLPEEGLKFMVYLQKENIIDESGMPKERFSAEFPKEGPSILRIQQVVRGDSAAYFCASSPGQINQPQHFGDGTRLSIL.

This chain joins TRBV2 and TRBJ2-2; perhaps TRBD2 as D (6 bases). The CDR3 totals 14 residues. V gave up 8 bases and J gave up 3 bases, with 13 bases separating them. Germline CDR1 is SNHLY and CDR2 is FYNNEI. CDR3 in amino acids: CASATGGDTGELFF. The CDR3 nucleotides are TGTGCCAGCGCAACCGGAGGGGACACCGGGGAGCTGTTTTTT.

This clonotype was found a few times. The chain recombines TRBV7-2 with TRBJ2-1; a weak D match, TRBD2 (6 bases). The germline CDR1 and CDR2 sequences are SGHTA and FQGNSA. The CDR3 length is 15 residues. Trimming took off 4 bases at V and 6 bases at J, with 16 bases between the two ends. CDR3 in DNA: TGTGCCAGCAGCTCCCAAGGGGACTCCCGCAATGAGCAGTTCTTC. Residues: CASSSQGDSRNEQFF.

The V gene is TRBV12-3 or TRBV12-4, the J gene TRBJ2-6; perhaps TRBD1 as D (6 bases). The CDR3 consists of 15 residues. V lost 8 bases and J lost 0, with 11 bases in between. The CDR3 bases are TGTGCCAGCCGGCAGGGGCACTCTGGGGCCAACGTCCTGACTTTC. Translation: CASRQGHSGANVLTF.

This clonotype showed up many times. The V gene is TRBV5-1, the J gene TRBJ2-3, with TRBD2 as a possible D gene (6 bases). The V end was cut by 1 base, the J end by 2 bases, with 11 bases between. Germline V gene lookup returns CDR1 SGHRS and CDR2 YFSETQ. There are 15 residues in the CDR3. The CDR3 protein is CASSLLGLDTDTQYF. DNA of the CDR3: TGCGCCAGCAGCTTGCTGGGACTCGACACAGATACGCAGTATTTT. Full variable domain (missing parts from reference TRBV5-1 and TRBJ2-3): KAGVTQTPRYLIKTRGQQVTLSCSPISGHRSVSWYQQTPGQGLQFLFEYFSETQRNKGNFPGRFSGRQFSNSRSEMNVSTLELGDSALYLCASSLLGLDTDTQYFGPGTRLTVL.